This T cell receptor beta chain was captured by sequencing in a study of cytomegalovirus exposure and HLA in healthy donors. Study overall: A previous analysis identified 90 million to 140 million unique TCR beta sequences derived from around 180 million T cells.

It was with 60 Vbeta and 13 Jbeta primers that the PCR ran. The repertoire was sequenced with immunoSEQ multiplex PCR; TCRdb's copy has only in-frame clones and lacks some. The sample has about 180,000 clones; about 77% are singletons. Germline lookup yields CDR1 MDHEN and CDR2 SYDVKM. The CDR3 runs to 16 residues. V was cut by 4 bases and J by 1 base, with 14 bases left in between. General study results and limits: The study labeled 150 to 200 TCR beta chains cytomegalovirus-associated. Presence/absence analysis assumed near-uniform sequencing depth across donors. An analysis done earlier found most TCR beta V segments productive about 90% or about 30% of the time.

With respect to this clone: Its antigen is currently unknown.

Specimen: PBMCs. The clonotype originates from a woman aged 25 to 45 in good health and CMV-seropositive. The V and J genes are TRBV28 and TRBJ1-5, with D perhaps matching TRBD1 (5 bases). As DNA, the CDR3 is TGTGCCAGCAGTTACTTCCCAGGGTGGAGCAATCAGCCCCAGCATTTT. This encodes CASSYFPGWSNQPQHF.